This TCR beta chain stems from a study of human T cells and chemical hapten exposure (dated by TCRdb to the early 2020s). With respect to the entire study: For sensitization, 2% DPC in acetone was applied to a 2 cm by 2 cm area of upper inner arm skin. Throughout the approximately 24-week study period, patients were also given weekly therapeutic DPC doses on the scalp. Patch tests used Finn chambers with 0.01% DPC on the upper back, scored after 6 days by International Contact Dermatitis Research Group standards. Most of the patients in the cohort were female, and the cohort covered alopecia areata with under or over 50% scalp involvement, alopecia totalis and alopecia universalis. Libraries were pooled for sequencing, and per-sample TCR yields varied mainly because of small differences in library volumes within the pool. The study tracked peripheral blood TCR repertoire changes in vivo during primary and secondary sensitization to the hapten diphenylcyclopropenone (DPC) in alopecia patients. Blood was sampled from patients pre-sensitization (week 0) and at 2, 6 and about 24 weeks after DPC sensitization. For TCR sequencing, blood came from some 31 alopecia patients at anywhere from one to four time points (pre-sensitization, 2, 6 and 24 weeks). Broader findings and caveats from the paper: No change with DPC sensitization was found in the number of TCRs above 1 in 1000 frequency, and no evidence of global repertoire structure alterations was found. After repeated subsampling, changes were observed in the strength of the expansion versus patch-test correlation and in the threshold at which the correlation became significant. Patch test score correlated positively with the number of PT1 expanded TCRs, reaching significance at thresholds 8, 16 and 32 but not at 4. Because every patient had alopecia, a presumed autoimmune disease, the patients' immune response might differ from that of healthy individuals. Compared with pre-sensitization or healthy control sets, expanded TCRs formed significantly more large CDR3 similarity clusters, which is consistent with antigen-driven responses.

The method behind the library was RACE. The run used a NextSeq 500. During library preparation, unique molecular identifiers were attached to individual cDNA molecules so that TCRs could be counted quantitatively and reproducibly. Each blood RNA sample was used to sequence both TCR alpha and TCR beta chains. Regarding the original processing steps: The median number of TCRs per sample was 95,638, ranging from roughly 23,224 to 700,000. V, J and CDR3 annotation of the TCR reads was carried out using the Decombinator software suite. For the PS versus PT1 abundance plots, all samples were subsampled to the same number of TCRs (28,000). Expanded TCRs were defined as absent before sensitization and observed at least eight times at the 2-week time point. TCRdb ran its own pipeline on the public reads, namely fastp trimming at Q25 and MiXCR clone calling, and kept in-frame beta chains. Rows are combined by CDR3 protein, so each entry shows the most common genes and DNA. Clone size and V and J calls follow TCRdb, not the original study. This sample holds under 200,000 distinct CDR3 sequences; roughly a quarter were observed only once. The ten largest clones capture about 2.1% of the sample.

This clonotype was observed a handful of times. Its antigen specificity is not known. Base qualities are not at hand, and no much larger clone is one base apart. The trim is 1 base for V and 2 bases for J, with a gap of 11 bases between the germline ends. The CDR3 numbers 16 residues from cysteine through phenylalanine. Only the CDR3 part of the read is kept: 48 bases, read in frame from the first base. Looking up the germline V gene yields CDR1 SGHVS and CDR2 FQNEAQ. The intended sense of this specimen's time point label: patch test 3, about 24 weeks after DPC sensitization. This sample's treatment or condition label indicates: therapeutic diphenylcyclopropenone sensitization with weekly scalp DPC. At each patch-test visit, blood was drawn before the patch test was applied. To be eligible, patients had to be aged 18 to 70, diagnosed with alopecia and judged suitable for DPC therapy, while pregnant patients were excluded. Total RNA was isolated from unfractionated whole blood collected in Tempus Blood RNA tubes.

The sequence was obtained from a woman aged 18-35 years with alopecia areata. Some clones in this sample may be carry-over from other donors' samples. The receptor chain draws on TRBV7-8 and TRBJ1-4; matching of 6 bases hints at TRBD1 as the D gene. The input for sequencing was whole blood, taken in connection with sensitization to the hapten diphenylcyclopropenone (DPC). The bases are TGTGCCAGCAGCTTAGGGGCCAGGGGCACTAATGAAAAACTGTTTTTT. Protein translation: CASSLGARGTNEKLFF.